This TCR beta chain originates from a study of shared clonotypes between healthy human individuals. Findings of the study overall: Donor scarcity curtailed the genetic and exposure-history diversity represented herein. An anticipated effect of sequencing depth on clonotype sharing among donors was recognized.

The CDR3 loop spans 15 amino acids. Germline V CDR1 and CDR2: KGHSH, LQKENI. The V and J ends lost 3 bases and 0 bases respectively, with 11 bases between them. Sequencing used immunoSEQ multiplex PCR; TCRdb keeps in-frame clones, though not all of them. The repertoire has 2 million to 2.5 million clones, 85% to 95% of them found once; the top ten carry 0.3% to 0.45%. About this clone itself: Its antigen remains unknown.

Each of the donors was a healthy adult who was HIV-negative and had not had a recent acute infection or vaccination. CD4+ cell separation produced CD45RA+ naive and CD45RA-negative memory subsets. The chain recombines TRBV18 with TRBJ1-1; D call uncertain. The receptor was derived from a man aged 18 to 30 in good health. Some clones in this sample may be carry-over from other donors' samples. The specimen was naive CD4+ T cells from PBMCs. Subset denoted: CD45RA+ positively selected. This CDR3 reads CASSPPSLMNTEAFF. DNA of the CDR3: TGTGCCAGCTCACCCCCAAGTCTTATGAACACTGAAGCTTTCTTT.